What follows are 16 T cell receptor beta chains derived from one specimen sequenced in a study of blood T cell repertoires in COVID-19. Some clones are missing from TCRdb's copy, which holds only in-frame ones; the method was immunoSEQ multiplex PCR. The sample lists some 20,000 clones, 79% seen once, with 56% in the top ten. Sample: peripheral blood. Receptors were obtained from an elderly man with acute or convalescent COVID-19.

This chain connects TRBV5-4 to TRBJ1-2; D is unresolved. V was pared by 4 bases and J by 0 bases, with 10 bases between. Germline CDR1 SGHNT, CDR2 YYREEE (reference sequence). The CDR3 runs 14 residues. The CDR3 DNA reads TGTGCCAGCAGCCGGGGTGGCTCTAACTATGGCTACACCTTC. Residues: CASSRGGSNYGYTF. The whole variable domain, remainder taken from reference TRBV5-4 and TRBJ1-2, is ETGVTQSPTHLIKTRGQQVTLRCSSQSGHNTVSWYQQALGQGPQFIFQYYREEENGRGNFPPRFSGLQFPNYSSELNVNALELDDSALYLCASSRGGSNYGYTFGSGTRLTVV.

The chain is built from TRBV7-6 and TRBJ2-5; 8 nucleotides match TRBD2. The germline CDR1 and CDR2 sequences are SGHVS and FNYEAQ. The CDR3 totals 16 residues. V was pared by 6 bases and J by 4 bases, with 13 bases of the junction left unmatched. The CDR3 region is CASSPPRGGLGETQYF. The DNA for the CDR3 is TGTGCCAGCAGTCCCCCCCGGGGGGGGCTAGGAGAGACCCAGTACTTC.

There are a few counts of this clone. The rearrangement joins TRBV19 to TRBJ2-4; 10 bases map to TRBD2. V shed 6 bases, J shed 0 bases, and the junction held 11 bases outside the gene matches. Germline loops: CDR1 LNHDA, CDR2 SQIVND (reference sequence). This CDR3 is 18 amino acids long. The CDR3 DNA follows: TGTGCCAGTAGAAACCCTTTAGCGGGAGGACTAGCCAAAAACATTCAGTACTTC. Protein product: CASRNPLAGGLAKNIQYF.

The DNA of the CDR3 is TGTGCCAGCAGTACTCAGGGGACGGGGGAAAAACTGTTTTTT. Amino acids: CASSTQGTGEKLFF. V gene TRBV6-6 combines with J gene TRBJ1-4; D might be TRBD1 (6 bases). Between the trimmed V and J ends, which lost 5 bases and 8 bases, there was a span of 15 bases. CDR1 and CDR2 (germline): MNHNY, SVGAGI (reference sequence). This CDR3 comprises 14 residues.

This chain uses TRBV6-5 with TRBJ2-4; 8 bases are a match to TRBD1. V dropped 1 base and J dropped 9; count of bases not matched to a gene: 2. The CDR3 is 13 residues long. Germline V gives CDR1 MNHEY, CDR2 SVGAGI. The CDR3 coding sequence is TGTGCCAGCAGTTACTGGACAGGGAGCATTCAGTACTTC. This encodes CASSYWTGSIQYF.

The V and J genes are TRBV4-1 and TRBJ1-5; D gene uncertain. CDR3 length: 15 amino acids. In germline, CDR1 is MGHRA, CDR2 YSYEKL. With 1 base removed from V and 3 bases from J, the gap between germline ends came to 10 bases. DNA for the CDR3: TGCGCCAGCAGCCAAGGGCACAGCCTCAATCAGCCCCAGCATTTT. It encodes CASSQGHSLNQPQHF.

The chain carries TRBV24-1 and TRBJ1-5, with 7 bases identical to TRBD1. Germline CDR1 and CDR2: KGHDR and SFDVKD. The CDR3 extends over 15 amino acids. The junction had 6 bases not matched to a gene; V was cut back by 4 bases and J by 4 bases. The CDR3 spells CATSEAGTENQPQHF. Written as DNA, the CDR3 is TGTGCCACCAGTGAGGCCGGGACAGAAAATCAGCCCCAGCATTTT.

A single count supports this clone. The gene calls are TRBV30 and TRBJ1-5, with 9 nucleotides matching TRBD1. This CDR3 comprises 17 residues. The junction had 9 bases not matched to a gene; V was cut back by 2 bases and J by 1 base. Germline assignment: CDR1 GTSNPN and CDR2 SVGIG (reference sequence). The CDR3 sequence: CAWSIDRGGRSNQPQHF. In DNA form, the CDR3 reads TGTGCCTGGAGTATAGACAGGGGGGGTAGGAGCAATCAGCCCCAGCATTTT.

This chain uses TRBV5-5 with TRBJ1-2; D is possibly TRBD1 (6 bases). The germline gives CDR1 SGHKS, CDR2 YYEKEE (reference sequence). The CDR3 consists of 13 residues. Trimming stripped 6 bases from V and 8 bases from J, with 17 bases between. The CDR3 reads CASTDLGARGYTF. CDR3 bases: TGTGCCAGCACCGACTTGGGGGCGAGAGGCTACACCTTC.

The V call is TRBV18, the J call TRBJ1-5; 8 bases fit TRBD1. Germline-derived CDR1 and CDR2 are KGHSH and LQKENI. The V segment lost 2 bases and the J segment 5 bases; nucleotides outside the gene matches: 5. The CDR3 totals 15 residues. Here the CDR3 DNA reads TGTGCCAGCTCACCAAGGCAGGGGGCGGATCAGCCCCAGCATTTT. It yields the protein CASSPRQGADQPQHF.

The chain links TRBV19 to TRBJ2-2, with a possible D match to TRBD2 (5 bases). From germline, CDR1 is LNHDA and CDR2 SQIVND (reference sequence). This CDR3 comprises 16 residues. With 4 bases removed from V and 1 base from J, the gap between germline ends came to 13 bases. CDR3 DNA: TGTGCCAGTAGTACCAGACTATCACAGAACACCGGGGAGCTGTTTTTT. The encoded protein is CASSTRLSQNTGELFF. Looking up the rest from reference TRBV19 and TRBJ2-2 gives the full variable domain: DGGITQSPKYLFRKEGQNVTLSCEQNLNHDAMYWYRQDPGQGLRLIYYSQIVNDFQKGDIAEGYSVSREKKESFPLTVTSAQKNPTAFYLCASSTRLSQNTGELFFGEGSRLTVL.

Only one count was recorded for this clone. V usage is TRBV7-2 and J usage is TRBJ2-5; TRBD2 matches at 7 bases. V shed 0 bases, J shed 2 bases, and the junction held 6 bases outside the gene matches. This CDR3 is built from 16 residues. Germline V gene lookup returns CDR1 SGHTA and CDR2 FQGNSA. In nucleotides, the CDR3 is TGTGCCAGCAGCTTAGCATGGGGCGGGGGACAAGAGACCCAGTACTTC. Residues: CASSLAWGGGQETQYF.

This sequence joins TRBV7-8 and TRBJ1-2; 9 bases are shared with TRBD1. CDR1 and CDR2 from the germline V gene are SGHVS and FQNEAQ. The CDR3 length is 15 residues. V shed 5 bases, J shed 5 bases, and the junction held 9 bases outside the gene matches. CDR3 nucleotide sequence: TGTGCCAGCAGCCGACAAGAGACAGGGGGGTATGGCTACACCTTC. Translating gives CASSRQETGGYGYTF.

This clone was seen more than once but under ten times. The chain employs TRBV6-6 and TRBJ1-5; 7 nucleotides line up with TRBD1. Germline values: CDR1 MNHNY, CDR2 SVGAGI (reference sequence). The CDR3 runs to 15 residues. J lost 5 bases, V lost 7 bases, and 11 bases had no gene match. CDR3 region: CASKRYGTADQPQHF. CDR3 nucleotides: TGTGCCAGCAAACGGTACGGGACAGCCGATCAGCCCCAGCATTTT.

This chain joins TRBV3-1 (or the pseudogene TRBV3-2) and TRBJ1-3; no clear D. Germline lookup yields CDR1 LGHDT and CDR2 YNNKEL (reference sequence). There are 15 residues in the CDR3. The V gene lost 1 base and the J gene lost 4 bases, with 11 bases spanning the gap. CDR3 protein: CASSQGVTPGNTIYF. The CDR3 bases are TGTGCCAGCAGCCAAGGGGTGACACCAGGAAACACCATATATTTT.

The chain recombines TRBV11-2 with TRBJ1-6; tentative D call: TRBD1 (6 bases). Trimming pared 4 bases from V and 7 bases from J, leaving 11 bases between. Germline V gives CDR1 SGHAT, CDR2 FQNNGV. The CDR3 is 14 amino acids. The CDR3, as DNA: TGTGCCAGCAGCTCCAGGGGACGGAATTCACCCCTCCACTTT. Translation gives CASSSRGRNSPLHF.